This T cell receptor (beta chain) derives from a study of blood T cell repertoires in COVID-19. The table came from immunoSEQ multiplex PCR; TCRdb's copy has only in-frame clones and leaves some out. The sample has hundreds of thousands of clones; roughly 80% are singletons. The germline gives CDR1 LNHDA, CDR2 SQIVND (reference sequence). The CDR3 is 11 amino acids. Trimming pared 7 bases from V and 7 bases from J, leaving 7 bases between. This clone was detected once. The sequence was obtained from a woman over 75 with acute or convalescent COVID-19. The genes are TRBV19 and TRBJ2-2; no clear D gene. Input material: peripheral blood. CDR3 residues: CASIAGGELFF. DNA for the CDR3: TGTGCCAGTATTGCCGGCGGGGAGCTGTTTTTT. Together with reference TRBV19 and TRBJ2-2, the CDR3 gives the full variable domain: DGGITQSPKYLFRKEGQNVTLSCEQNLNHDAMYWYRQDPGQGLRLIYYSQIVNDFQKGDIAEGYSVSREKKESFPLTVTSAQKNPTAFYLCASIAGGELFFGEGSRLTVL.